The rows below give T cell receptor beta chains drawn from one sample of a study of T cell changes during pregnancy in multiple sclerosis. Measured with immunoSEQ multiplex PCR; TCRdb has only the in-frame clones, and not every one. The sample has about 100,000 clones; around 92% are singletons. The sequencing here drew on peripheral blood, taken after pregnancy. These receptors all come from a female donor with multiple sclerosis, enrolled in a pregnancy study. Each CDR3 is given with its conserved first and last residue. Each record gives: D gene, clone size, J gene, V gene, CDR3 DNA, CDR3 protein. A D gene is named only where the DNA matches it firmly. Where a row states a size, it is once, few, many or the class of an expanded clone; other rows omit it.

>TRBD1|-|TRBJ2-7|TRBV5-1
TGCGCCAGCAGCTCCGGGACAGGGCTTGTCGAGCAGTACTTC
CASSSGTGLVEQYF
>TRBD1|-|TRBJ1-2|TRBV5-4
TGTGCCAGCAGCCTACCCACCGGGACAGGGTTAATCTATGGCTACACCTTC
CASSLPTGTGLIYGYTF
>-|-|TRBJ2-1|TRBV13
TGTGCCAGCAGCCCCCCCCCGGGCAGGGCTTACAATGAGCAGTTCTTC
CASSPPPGRAYNEQFF
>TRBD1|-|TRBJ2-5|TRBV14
TGTGCCAGCAGCCATAGGACAGGGGGCCAGGAGACCCAGTACTTC
CASSHRTGGQETQYF
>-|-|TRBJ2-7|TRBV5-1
TGCGCCAGCAGCACGGGGGACAGTCTTTCAACCTACGAGCAGTACTTC
CASSTGDSLSTYEQYF
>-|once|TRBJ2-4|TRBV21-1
TGTGCCAGCAGCAAAGTGGGGACTAGCGGGAGTAGGAACATTCAGTACTTC
CASSKVGTSGSRNIQYF
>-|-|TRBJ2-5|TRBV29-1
TGCAGCGTTGTCATACAGGGCCAGACCCAGTACTTC
CSVVIQGQTQYF
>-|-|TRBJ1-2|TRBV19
TGTGCCAGTAGTCCCTGGACAGTGGGGCAGTTCTATGGCTACACCTTC
CASSPWTVGQFYGYTF
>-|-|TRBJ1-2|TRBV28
TGTGCCAGCAGCCGACTATATTCCCTTACCTTC
CASSRLYSLTF
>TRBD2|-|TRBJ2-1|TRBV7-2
TGTGCCAGCAGCTTAGACGGTAGCGGGAGGGCTTACAATGAGCAGTTCTTC
CASSLDGSGRAYNEQFF
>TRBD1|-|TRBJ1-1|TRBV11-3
TGTGCCAGCAGCGGAGATTCCTGGGACAGGGGCGACACTGAAGCTTTCTTT
CASSGDSWDRGDTEAFF
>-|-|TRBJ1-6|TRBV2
TGTGCCAGCATCCCCGAACCGGTGGAGAGCTCACCCCTCCACTTT
CASIPEPVESSPLHF
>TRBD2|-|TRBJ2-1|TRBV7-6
TGTGCCAGCAGCTTACGTCCGGCGGGAGGGGGCGATGAGCAGTTCTTC
CASSLRPAGGGDEQFF
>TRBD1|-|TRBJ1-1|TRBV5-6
TGTGCCAGCAGCTCATCAGGGGGGATCGCTGAAGCTTTCTTT
CASSSSGGIAEAFF
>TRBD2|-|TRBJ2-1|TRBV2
TGTGCCAGCAACCCAAGCGGGAGCTCCTACAATGAGCAGTTCTTC
CASNPSGSSYNEQFF
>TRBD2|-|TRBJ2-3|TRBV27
TGTGCCAGCAGTCCGCGCTCTAGCGGGGGGGCAGATACGCAGTATTTT
CASSPRSSGGADTQYF
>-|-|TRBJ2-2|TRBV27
TGTGCCAGCCGAGGTAGTAGCGGGAACACCGGGGAGCTGTTTTTT
CASRGSSGNTGELFF
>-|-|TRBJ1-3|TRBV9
TGTGCCAGCAGCGCCCTTCCCAGGGGCAGAACTGGAAACACCATATATTTT
CASSALPRGRTGNTIYF
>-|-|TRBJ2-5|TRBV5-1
TGCGCCAGCAGCTCCGCCCCAGGGTCACAAGAGACCCAGTACTTC
CASSSAPGSQETQYF
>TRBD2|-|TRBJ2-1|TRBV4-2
TGTGCCAGCAGCCAAGAAATACTAGCGGAGAGTATGGATGAGCAGTTCTTC
CASSQEILAESMDEQFF
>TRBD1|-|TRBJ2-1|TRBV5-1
TGCGCCAGCAGCCCGGGACAGGAATACAATGAGCAGTTCTTC
CASSPGQEYNEQFF
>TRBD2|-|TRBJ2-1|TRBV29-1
TGCAGCGCTGAACGGGAGGCTAGCTCCTACAATGAGCAGTTCTTC
CSAEREASSYNEQFF
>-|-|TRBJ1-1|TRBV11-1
TGTGCCAGCAGCTTAATGGTAGGCGGAGCTTTCTTT
CASSLMVGGAFF
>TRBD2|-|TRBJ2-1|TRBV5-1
TGCGCCAGCAGCTTCCTGACTAGCGGGGACGCGACCTACAATGAGCAGTTCTTC
CASSFLTSGDATYNEQFF